The rows below give T cell receptor beta chains drawn from one sample of a study of blood T cell repertoires in COVID-19. TCRdb keeps only in-frame clones here, not all; method: immunoSEQ multiplex PCR. The sample includes under 65,000 clones, roughly 87% of them seen just once. The sample comprised peripheral blood. These receptors were collected from a woman older than 75 with COVID-19, enrolled during active disease. CDR3s leave out the opening cysteine and the closing phenylalanine or tryptophan. The D gene is left open where the match is weak. Rows give clone size only sometimes, using once, few, many, or a class for an expanded clone.

V	D	J	size	CDR3
TRBV15	TRBD1	TRBJ2-7	-	ATSRGQGDRNEQY
TRBV20-1	TRBD2	TRBJ2-7	-	SASGTSGGYSYEQY
TRBV2	TRBD1	TRBJ2-7	-	ASSQDRVGSH
TRBV6-2/TRBV6-3	-	TRBJ2-3	-	ASSYSIGGGTDTQY
TRBV27	-	TRBJ2-4	-	ASSPGELAKNIQY
TRBV27	-	TRBJ2-5	-	ASSLSGGGELQETQY
TRBV9	-	TRBJ1-1	once	ASSVKQGSEAF
TRBV9	TRBD1	TRBJ2-7	-	ASGTGVYEQY
TRBV2	TRBD1	TRBJ1-5	few	ASSSLGTGGQPQH
TRBV6-6	-	TRBJ2-1	-	ASSTGSSYNEQF
TRBV6-5	-	TRBJ2-2	-	ASSLGAWNTGELF
TRBV30	-	TRBJ1-1	-	AWRGGTSNTEAF
TRBV7-2	-	TRBJ2-2	-	ASSFGWLGANTGELF
TRBV19	-	TRBJ1-4	-	ASSIAAGITNEKLF
TRBV5-6	-	TRBJ2-5	-	ASSFKRAGETQY
TRBV18	-	TRBJ2-7	-	ASSRPETYEQY
TRBV28	-	TRBJ1-5	few	ASSSYRYSNQPQH
TRBV7-3	TRBD2	TRBJ2-1	-	ASSASGGNNEQF
TRBV11-2	-	TRBJ2-7	-	ASSLRRGRGSYEQY
TRBV27	-	TRBJ2-7	-	ASRALRGGQY
TRBV24-1	-	TRBJ1-4	-	ATGLTGEEKLF
TRBV5-8	-	TRBJ1-1	-	ASRRTVNTEAF
TRBV2	TRBD2	TRBJ2-2	-	ASSESTSGTGELF
TRBV3-1/TRBV3-2	TRBD1	TRBJ2-7	-	ASSHRDRAVLY
TRBV19	-	TRBJ2-1	-	ASRSPAGAAGNEQF
TRBV18	-	TRBJ2-1	-	ASSPVSSQRSYNEQF
TRBV9	-	TRBJ1-2	-	ASSVQGSFGYGYT
TRBV19	-	TRBJ2-4	-	ASSIGSNRLAKNIQY
TRBV18	-	TRBJ1-2	-	ASSPGQHYGYT
TRBV7-6	-	TRBJ2-5	-	ASSLGRQGGETQY
TRBV18	-	TRBJ1-1	-	ASSAGVDTEAF